These 16 T cell receptor beta chains share one sample of origin, sequenced in a study of blood T cell repertoires in COVID-19. Assay used: immunoSEQ multiplex PCR; TCRdb lists only in-frame clones, some missing. This table holds about 380,000 clones, 87% found once. The sample taken for sequencing was PBMCs or T cells enriched from blood (not recorded which). These receptors were obtained from a woman aged 30 to 39 who had recovered from COVID-19.

Note on this clone: The sample carries other DNA sequences with the same CDR3. The rearrangement links TRBV28 to TRBJ1-2; the D is unclear. There are 14 residues in the CDR3. Germline CDR1 and CDR2: MDHEN and SYDVKM. V was clipped by 6 bases and J by 2 bases, with 13 bases between them. The CDR3 reads CASSLPHSNYGYTF. The CDR3 coding sequence is TGTGCCAGCAGCCTCCCTCACAGCAACTATGGCTACACCTTC.

Of note for this clone: Other nucleotide sequences in the sample specify the same CDR3. The rearrangement links TRBV18 to TRBJ2-7; 11 bases map to TRBD1. The CDR3 contains 15 residues. CDR1 and CDR2 (germline): KGHSH, LQKENI. The V gene end was trimmed by 3 bases and the J gene end by 2 bases; junction bases not matched to a gene: 3. The DNA of the CDR3 is TGTGCCAGCTCACCGGGACAGGGGGGAGCCTACGAGCAGTACTTC. Translating gives CASSPGQGGAYEQYF.

The V and J genes are TRBV7-3 and TRBJ1-6, with 7 bases identical to TRBD1. V was clipped by 5 bases and J by 7 bases; unmatched bases: 5. Germline V gene data show CDR1 as SGHTA and CDR2 as FQGTGA. This CDR3 contains 14 residues. Here the CDR3 DNA reads TGTGCCAGCAGCCAAGGGGGCGCGAATTCACCCCTCCACTTT. Encoded protein: CASSQGGANSPLHF.

The genes are TRBV9 and TRBJ1-2, with 9 nucleotides matching TRBD1. The junction had 2 bases not matched to a gene; V was cut back by 3 bases and J by 8 bases. The CDR3 consists of 12 residues. The germline V gene encodes CDR1 SGDLS and CDR2 YYNGEE. The chain's CDR3 is CASSGTGVGYTF. CDR3 coding DNA: TGTGCCAGCAGCGGGACAGGGGTCGGCTACACCTTC.

DNA of the CDR3: TGTGCCAGCAGCCCCGGGACCGGGGGGGATACGCAGTATTTT. Amino acid sequence: CASSPGTGGDTQYF. This chain connects TRBV3-1 (or the pseudogene TRBV3-2) to TRBJ2-3; 7 bases are shared with TRBD2. The CDR3 totals 14 residues. V lost 4 bases and J lost 6; bases outside the gene matches: 7. CDR1 is LGHDT, CDR2 YNNKEL, per germline (reference sequence).

The chain carries TRBV21-1 and TRBJ2-7; the tabulated D call, TRBD1, remains unverified against the DNA. TRBV21-1 is a pseudogene locus. The CDR3 extends over 16 amino acids. The CDR3 loop is CASSNRSGTGDYEQYF. DNA for the CDR3: TGTGCCAGCAGCAACAGATCCGGGACAGGGGACTACGAGCAGTACTTC.

As concerns this clone: Other DNA variants within this sample encode the same CDR3. CDR3 coding DNA: TGTGCCTGGAGAGGACAGATGAACACTGAAGCTTTCTTT. Translated: CAWRGQMNTEAFF. The chain couples TRBV30 to TRBJ1-1, with D tentatively TRBD1 (6 bases). The CDR3 is 13 amino acids. Germline V gene lookup returns CDR1 GTSNPN and CDR2 SVGIG (reference sequence). The ends were cut back, 3 bases at V and 0 bases at J, with 8 bases in the middle.

The chain employs TRBV10-3 and TRBJ1-1; TRBD1 matches at 7 bases. Germline V lookup: CDR1 ENHRY, CDR2 SYGVKD. The CDR3 has 16 residues. Trimming removed 8 bases from V and 3 bases from J; junction bases left unmatched: 15. The CDR3 DNA reads TGTGCCATCGGGGGAAACAGGGGAGAAGAAGACACTGAAGCTTTCTTT. Amino acids: CAIGGNRGEEDTEAFF.

This chain joins TRBV4-1 and TRBJ2-1; 7 bases line up with TRBD2. Germline V gene data show CDR1 as MGHRA and CDR2 as YSYEKL. The CDR3 is made up of 17 amino acids. V shed 9 bases and J 0 bases; nucleotides not matched to a gene: 14. The CDR3 loop is CASTLGGGRSSYNEQFF. CDR3 in DNA: TGCGCCAGTACACTGGGGGGGGGACGGAGCTCCTACAATGAGCAGTTCTTC.

The chain links TRBV7-9 to TRBJ1-5; 7 nucleotides line up with TRBD1. CDR1 is SEHNR, CDR2 FQNEAQ, per germline (reference sequence). The CDR3 runs 16 residues. J was trimmed by 9 bases and V by 1 base; bases with no gene match: 12. CDR3: CASSLDGTVGGRPQHF. As DNA, the CDR3 is TGTGCCAGCAGCTTAGACGGGACAGTGGGGGGCCGGCCCCAGCATTTT.

The chain is built from TRBV29-1 and TRBJ2-5, with 8 bases that match TRBD1. Germline CDR1 is SQVTM and CDR2 is ANQGSEA. V lost 5 bases, J lost 5 bases, and 10 bases stayed unmatched. The CDR3 totals 14 residues. The CDR3 loop reads CSVSSDRAGETQYF. The DNA for the CDR3 is TGCAGCGTTTCTTCGGACAGGGCAGGGGAGACCCAGTACTTC.

The chain carries TRBV24-1 and TRBJ2-2, with 12 positions matching TRBD1. Trimming removed 4 bases from V and 6 bases from J; junction bases left unmatched: 5. CDR3 length equals 16 residues. Per the germline V gene, CDR1 is KGHDR and CDR2 is SFDVKD. As DNA, the CDR3 is TGTGCCACCAGTGAGTCGGGACAGGGGGCCTCCGGGGAGCTGTTTTTT. It codes for CATSESGQGASGELFF.

This clone was detected only once. The V call is TRBV15, the J call TRBJ2-3, with TRBD2 as a possible D gene (5 bases). Trimming removed 0 bases from V and 4 bases from J, with 11 bases in between. This CDR3 has 15 residues. Germline V gene lookup returns CDR1 LNHNV and CDR2 YYDKDF (reference sequence). The CDR3 region is CATSRDLTDSDTQYF. The CDR3 region has the DNA TGTGCCACCAGCAGAGATCTTACGGACTCAGATACGCAGTATTTT.

The chain links TRBV7-9 to TRBJ1-5; 8 nucleotides align to TRBD1. Germline CDR1 reads SEHNR; CDR2 reads FQNEAQ (reference sequence). Trimming at V came to 4 bases and at J to 6 bases, leaving 14 bases not matched to a gene. The CDR3 is made up of 17 amino acids. DNA of the CDR3: TGTGCCAGCAGCTCATCCGAGGGGACAGGAGGAGGTCAGCCCCAGCATTTT. As protein: CASSSSEGTGGGQPQHF. Looking up the rest from reference TRBV7-9 and TRBJ1-5 gives the full variable domain: DTGVSQNPRHKITKRGQNVTFRCDPISEHNRLYWYRQTLGQGPEFLTYFQNEAQLEKSRLLSDRFSAERPKGSFSTLEIQRTEQGDSAMYLCASSSSEGTGGGQPQHFGDGTRLSIL.

The chain carries TRBV18 and TRBJ1-2; 10 positions match TRBD1. Germline trimming cut 5 bases from V and 5 bases from J; bases unmatched to any gene: 8. Looked up from germline, CDR1 is KGHSH and CDR2 is LQKENI. There are 15 residues in the CDR3. The CDR3 region has the DNA TGTGCCAGCTCAAAGACAGGGGGCGGACGATATGGCTACACCTTC. Protein sequence: CASSKTGGGRYGYTF.

The gene calls are TRBV2 and TRBJ2-1; 8 bases agree with TRBD1. Germline CDR1 and CDR2: SNHLY and FYNNEI. J lost 2 bases, V lost 6 bases, and 3 bases had no gene match. The CDR3 length is 14 residues. CDR3 sequence: CASRNRGAYNEQFF. The DNA for the CDR3 is TGTGCCAGCAGGAACAGGGGGGCCTACAATGAGCAGTTCTTC. Supplemented by reference TRBV2 and TRBJ2-1, the full variable domain reads EPEVTQTPSHQVTQMGQEVILRCVPISNHLYFYWYRQILGQKVEFLVSFYNNEISEKSEIFDDQFSVERPDGSNFTLKIRSTKLEDSAMYFCASRNRGAYNEQFFGPGTRLTVL.